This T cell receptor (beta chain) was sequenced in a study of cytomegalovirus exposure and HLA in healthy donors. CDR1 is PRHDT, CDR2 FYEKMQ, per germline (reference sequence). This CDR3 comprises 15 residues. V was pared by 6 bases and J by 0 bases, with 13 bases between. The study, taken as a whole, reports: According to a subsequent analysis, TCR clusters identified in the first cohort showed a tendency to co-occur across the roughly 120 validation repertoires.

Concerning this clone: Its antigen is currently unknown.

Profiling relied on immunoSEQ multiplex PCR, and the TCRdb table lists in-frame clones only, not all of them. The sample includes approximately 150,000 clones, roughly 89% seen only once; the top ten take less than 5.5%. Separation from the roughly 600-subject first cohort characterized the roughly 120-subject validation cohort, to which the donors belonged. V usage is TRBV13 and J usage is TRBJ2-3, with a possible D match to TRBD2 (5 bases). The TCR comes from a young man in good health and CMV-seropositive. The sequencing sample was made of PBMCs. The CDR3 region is CASSPSGTSTDTQYF. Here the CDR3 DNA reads TGTGCCAGCAGTCCAAGCGGAACTAGCACAGATACGCAGTATTTT.